This T cell receptor (beta chain) originates from a study of regulatory T cells in long-lasting Graves disease. Study-wide points: Relative to newly diagnosed Graves' patients, persistent ones had lower TCR diversity. Persistent disease was associated with favored TRBV28 usage and with favored use of TRBJ1-2 and TRBJ2-5.

Time point meaning: persistent/refractory GD, antithyroid drugs over 5 years with positive TRAb. RNA isolated from PBMCs was used to make the TCR library. Assembly of TCR beta libraries relied on iRepertoire HTBI primers together with Arm-PCR of CDR3 regions. TCRdb processed the multiplex PCR reads anew with MiXCR; each CDR3 protein has one entry. This sample carries about 430,000 distinct CDR3 sequences, roughly a fifth of them seen once, and the ten largest clones take around an eighth. Details on this clonotype: The antigen remains undetermined. This may arise from a read error, as a much more abundant clone is one base away.

CDR1 and CDR2 (germline): MDHEN, SYDVKM. This CDR3 spans 13 amino acids. The specimen was peripheral blood mononuclear cells (PBMCs), collected when the disease was refractory, from a patient treated with antithyroid drugs. The genes are TRBV28 and TRBJ2-5, with D perhaps matching TRBD1 or TRBD2 (6 bases each). The DNA end lines up better with TRBJ2-1; the J call may be wrong. The TCR was taken from a female donor with Graves disease. CDR3 loop: CASSLQGRNEQFF. DNA for the CDR3: TGTGCCAGCAGTTTACAGGGGAGGAATGAGCAGTTCTTC.